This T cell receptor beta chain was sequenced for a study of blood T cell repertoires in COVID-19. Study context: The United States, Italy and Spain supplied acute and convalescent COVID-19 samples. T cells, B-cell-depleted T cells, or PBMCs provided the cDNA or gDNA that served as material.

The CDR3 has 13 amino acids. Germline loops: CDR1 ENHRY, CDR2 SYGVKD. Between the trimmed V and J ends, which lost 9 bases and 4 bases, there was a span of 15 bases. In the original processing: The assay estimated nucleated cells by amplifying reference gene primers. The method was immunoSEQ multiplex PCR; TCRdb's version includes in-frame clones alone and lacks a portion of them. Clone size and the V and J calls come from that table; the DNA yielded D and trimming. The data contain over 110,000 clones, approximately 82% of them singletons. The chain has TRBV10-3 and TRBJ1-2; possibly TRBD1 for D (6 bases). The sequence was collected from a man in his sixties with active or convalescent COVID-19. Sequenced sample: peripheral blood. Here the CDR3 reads CAIARDKTYGYTF. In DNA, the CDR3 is TGTGCCATAGCCCGGGACAAAACCTATGGCTACACCTTC.